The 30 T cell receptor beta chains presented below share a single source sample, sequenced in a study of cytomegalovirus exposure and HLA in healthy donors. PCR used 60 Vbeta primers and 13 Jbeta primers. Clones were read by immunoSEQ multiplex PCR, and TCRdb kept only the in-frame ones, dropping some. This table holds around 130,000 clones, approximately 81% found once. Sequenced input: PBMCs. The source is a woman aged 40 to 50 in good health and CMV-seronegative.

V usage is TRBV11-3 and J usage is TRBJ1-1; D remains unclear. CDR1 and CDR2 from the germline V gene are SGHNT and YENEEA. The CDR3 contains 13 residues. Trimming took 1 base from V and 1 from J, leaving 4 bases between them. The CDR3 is CASSLAGNTEAFF. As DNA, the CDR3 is TGTGCCAGCAGCTTAGCCGGGAACACTGAAGCTTTCTTT.

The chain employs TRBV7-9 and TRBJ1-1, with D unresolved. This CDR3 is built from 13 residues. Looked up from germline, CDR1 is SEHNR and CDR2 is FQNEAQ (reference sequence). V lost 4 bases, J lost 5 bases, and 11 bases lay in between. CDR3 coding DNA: TGTGCCAGCAGCTCCCAAGAGGAGACTGAAGCTTTCTTT. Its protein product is CASSSQEETEAFF. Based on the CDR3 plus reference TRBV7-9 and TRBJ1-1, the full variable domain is DTGVSQNPRHKITKRGQNVTFRCDPISEHNRLYWYRQTLGQGPEFLTYFQNEAQLEKSRLLSDRFSAERPKGSFSTLEIQRTEQGDSAMYLCASSSQEETEAFFGQGTRLTVV.

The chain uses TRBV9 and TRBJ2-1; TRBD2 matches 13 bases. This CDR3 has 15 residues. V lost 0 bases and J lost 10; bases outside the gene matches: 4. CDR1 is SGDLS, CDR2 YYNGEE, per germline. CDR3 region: CASSVVTSGGAEQFF. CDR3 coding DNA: TGTGCCAGCAGCGTAGTCACTAGCGGGGGGGCAGAGCAGTTCTTC.

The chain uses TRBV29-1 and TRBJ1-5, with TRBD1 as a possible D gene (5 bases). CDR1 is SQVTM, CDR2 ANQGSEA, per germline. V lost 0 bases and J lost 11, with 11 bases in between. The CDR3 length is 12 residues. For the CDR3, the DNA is TGCAGCGTTGAAGACTGGGGCGGGACCCAGCATTTT. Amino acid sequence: CSVEDWGGTQHF.

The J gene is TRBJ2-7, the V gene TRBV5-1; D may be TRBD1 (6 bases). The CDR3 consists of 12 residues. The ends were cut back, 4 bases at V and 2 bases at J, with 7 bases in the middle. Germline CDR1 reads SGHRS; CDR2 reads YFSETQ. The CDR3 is CASSTGTYEQYF. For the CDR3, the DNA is TGCGCCAGCAGCACAGGGACCTACGAGCAGTACTTC.

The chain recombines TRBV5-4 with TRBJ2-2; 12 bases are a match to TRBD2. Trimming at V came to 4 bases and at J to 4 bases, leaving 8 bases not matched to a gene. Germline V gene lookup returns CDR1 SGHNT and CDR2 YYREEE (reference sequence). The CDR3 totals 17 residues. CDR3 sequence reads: CASSPGGLAGGTGELFF. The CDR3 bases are TGTGCCAGCAGCCCTGGGGGACTAGCGGGCGGCACCGGGGAGCTGTTTTTT.

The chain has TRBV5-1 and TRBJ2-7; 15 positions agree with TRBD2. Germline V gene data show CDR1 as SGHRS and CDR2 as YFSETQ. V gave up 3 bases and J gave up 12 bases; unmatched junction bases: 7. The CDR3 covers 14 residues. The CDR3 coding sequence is TGCGCCAGCAGCTCCGGGACTAGCGGGAGGTCGCGGTACTTC. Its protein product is CASSSGTSGRSRYF.

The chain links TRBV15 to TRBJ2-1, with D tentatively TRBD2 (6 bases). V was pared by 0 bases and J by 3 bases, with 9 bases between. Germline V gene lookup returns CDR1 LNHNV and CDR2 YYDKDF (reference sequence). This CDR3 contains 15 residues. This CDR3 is CATSRERTNYNEQFF. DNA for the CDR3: TGTGCCACCAGCAGAGAACGGACTAACTACAATGAGCAGTTCTTC.

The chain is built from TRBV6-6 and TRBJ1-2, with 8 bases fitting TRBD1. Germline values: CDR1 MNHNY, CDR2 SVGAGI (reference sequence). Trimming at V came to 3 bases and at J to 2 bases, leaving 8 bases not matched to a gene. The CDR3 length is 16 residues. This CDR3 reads CASSYSRDRLNYGYTF. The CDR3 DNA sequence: TGTGCCAGCAGTTATTCCCGGGACAGGCTAAACTATGGCTACACCTTC.

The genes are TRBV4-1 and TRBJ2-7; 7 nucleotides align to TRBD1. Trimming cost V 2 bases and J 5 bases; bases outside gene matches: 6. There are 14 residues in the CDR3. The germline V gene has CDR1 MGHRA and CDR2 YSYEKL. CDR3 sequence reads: CASSQLQGQDEQYF. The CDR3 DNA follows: TGCGCCAGCAGCCAACTACAGGGGCAGGACGAGCAGTACTTC.

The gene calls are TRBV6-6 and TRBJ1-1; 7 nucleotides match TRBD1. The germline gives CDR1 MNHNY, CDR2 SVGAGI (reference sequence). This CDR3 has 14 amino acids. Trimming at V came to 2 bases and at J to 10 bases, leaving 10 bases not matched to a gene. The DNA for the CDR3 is TGTGCCAGCAGTTACGACAGGGTTTCCAGCGGAGCTTTCTTT. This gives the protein CASSYDRVSSGAFF.

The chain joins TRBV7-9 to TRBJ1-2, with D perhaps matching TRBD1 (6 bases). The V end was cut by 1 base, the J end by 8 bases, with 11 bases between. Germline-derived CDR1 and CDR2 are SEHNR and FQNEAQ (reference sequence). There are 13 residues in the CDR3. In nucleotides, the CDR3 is TGTGCCAGCAGCTTAGTTTCAGGGGCGGGCTACACCTTC. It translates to CASSLVSGAGYTF.

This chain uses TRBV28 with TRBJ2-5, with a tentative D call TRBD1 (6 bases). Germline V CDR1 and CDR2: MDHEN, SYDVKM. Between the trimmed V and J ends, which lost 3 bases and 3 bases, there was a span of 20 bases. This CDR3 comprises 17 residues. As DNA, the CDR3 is TGTGCCAGCAGTTTCACCCTCAGGGCAGGGGACGAAGAGACCCAGTACTTC. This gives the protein CASSFTLRAGDEETQYF.

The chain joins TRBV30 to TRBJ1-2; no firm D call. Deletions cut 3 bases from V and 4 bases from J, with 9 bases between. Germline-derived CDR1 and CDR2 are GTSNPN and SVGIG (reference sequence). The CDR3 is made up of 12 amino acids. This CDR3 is CAWRPLAYGYTF. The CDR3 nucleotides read TGTGCCTGGAGACCCCTGGCCTATGGCTACACCTTC.

The CDR3, as DNA: TGTGCCTGGATGGGGGCTGGAACTGAAGCTTTCTTT. The encoded protein is CAWMGAGTEAFF. The rearrangement uses TRBV30 and TRBJ1-1; a weak D match, TRBD1 (6 bases). In germline, CDR1 is GTSNPN, CDR2 SVGIG (reference sequence). The V and J ends lost 4 bases and 5 bases respectively, with 11 bases between them. The CDR3 extends over 12 amino acids.

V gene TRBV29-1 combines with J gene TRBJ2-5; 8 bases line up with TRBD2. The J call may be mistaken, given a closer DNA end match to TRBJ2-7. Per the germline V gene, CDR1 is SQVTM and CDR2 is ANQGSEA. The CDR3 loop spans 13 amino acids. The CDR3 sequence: CSASAGDAYEQYF. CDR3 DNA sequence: TGCAGCGCCTCAGCGGGAGATGCCTACGAGCAGTACTTC.

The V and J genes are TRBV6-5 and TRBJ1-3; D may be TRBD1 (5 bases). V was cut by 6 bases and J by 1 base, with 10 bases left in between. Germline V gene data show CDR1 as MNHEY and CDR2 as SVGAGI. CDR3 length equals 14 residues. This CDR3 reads CASRPQGSGNTIYF. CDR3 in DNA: TGTGCCAGCAGACCTCAGGGTTCTGGAAACACCATATATTTT.

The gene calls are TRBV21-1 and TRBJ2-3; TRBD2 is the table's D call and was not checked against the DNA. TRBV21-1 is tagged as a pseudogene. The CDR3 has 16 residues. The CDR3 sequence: CASSKGPVKRPDTQYF. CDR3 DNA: TGTGCCAGCAGCAAAGGGCCCGTGAAGCGCCCCGATACGCAGTATTTT.

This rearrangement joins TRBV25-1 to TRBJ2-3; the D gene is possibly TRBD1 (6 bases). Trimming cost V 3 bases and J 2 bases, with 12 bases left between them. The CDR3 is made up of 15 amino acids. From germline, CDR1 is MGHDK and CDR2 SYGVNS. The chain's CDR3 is CASSESQGHTDTQYF. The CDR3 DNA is TGTGCCAGCAGTGAGAGTCAGGGACACACAGATACGCAGTATTTT.

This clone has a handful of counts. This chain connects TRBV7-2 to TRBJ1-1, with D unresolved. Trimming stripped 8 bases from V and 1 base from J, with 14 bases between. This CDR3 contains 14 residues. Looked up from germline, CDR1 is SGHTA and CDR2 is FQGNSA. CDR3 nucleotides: TGTGCCAGCTCCTTGTCCGCAGGGAACACTGAAGCTTTCTTT. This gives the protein CASSLSAGNTEAFF.

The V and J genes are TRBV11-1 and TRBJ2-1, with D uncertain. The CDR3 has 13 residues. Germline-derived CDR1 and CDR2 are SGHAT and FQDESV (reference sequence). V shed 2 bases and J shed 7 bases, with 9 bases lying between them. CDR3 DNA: TGTGCCAGCAGCTTAACTACTCAAAATGAGCAGTTCTTC. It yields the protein CASSLTTQNEQFF.

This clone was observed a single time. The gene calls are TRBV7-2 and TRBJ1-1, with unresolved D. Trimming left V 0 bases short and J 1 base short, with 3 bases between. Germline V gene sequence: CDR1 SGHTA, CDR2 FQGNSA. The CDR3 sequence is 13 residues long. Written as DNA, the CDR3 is TGTGCCAGCAGCTTAGCGGCGAACACTGAAGCTTTCTTT. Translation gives CASSLAANTEAFF.

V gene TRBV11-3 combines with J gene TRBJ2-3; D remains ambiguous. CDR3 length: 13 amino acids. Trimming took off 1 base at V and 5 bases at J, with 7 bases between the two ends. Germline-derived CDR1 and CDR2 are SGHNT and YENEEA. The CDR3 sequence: CASSLGQVDTQYF. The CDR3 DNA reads TGTGCCAGCAGCTTAGGTCAGGTAGATACGCAGTATTTT. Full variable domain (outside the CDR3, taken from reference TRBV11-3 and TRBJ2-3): EAGVVQSPRYKIIEKKQPVAFWCNPISGHNTLYWYLQNLGQGPELLIRYENEEAVDDSQLPKDRFSAERLKGVDSTLKIQPAELGDSAVYLCASSLGQVDTQYFGPGTRLTVL.

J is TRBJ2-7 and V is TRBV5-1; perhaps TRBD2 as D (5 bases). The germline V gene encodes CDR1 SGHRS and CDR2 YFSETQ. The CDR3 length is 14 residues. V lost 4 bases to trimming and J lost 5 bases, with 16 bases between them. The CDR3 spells CASSDYDPEHEQYF. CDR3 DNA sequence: TGCGCCAGCAGCGACTACGACCCCGAGCACGAGCAGTACTTC.

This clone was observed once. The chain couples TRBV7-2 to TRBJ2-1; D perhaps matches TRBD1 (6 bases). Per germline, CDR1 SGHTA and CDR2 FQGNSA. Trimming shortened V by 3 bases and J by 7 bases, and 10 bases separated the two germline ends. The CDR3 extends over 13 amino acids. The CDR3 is CASSFRQGNEQFF. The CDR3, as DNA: TGTGCCAGCAGCTTTCGTCAGGGGAATGAGCAGTTCTTC.

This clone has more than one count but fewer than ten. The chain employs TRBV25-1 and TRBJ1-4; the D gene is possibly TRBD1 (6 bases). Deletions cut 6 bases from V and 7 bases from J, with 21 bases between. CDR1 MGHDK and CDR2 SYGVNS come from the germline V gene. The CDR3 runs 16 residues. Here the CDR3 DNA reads TGTGCCAGCAGCTACACCAAGGGGGGGTTTTTTGAAAAACTGTTTTTT. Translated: CASSYTKGGFFEKLFF.

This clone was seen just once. The CDR3: CASSHPLSEGWTDTQYF. The CDR3 coding sequence is TGTGCCAGCAGCCACCCTCTCAGCGAGGGTTGGACAGATACGCAGTATTTT. The chain has TRBV14 and TRBJ2-3; D may be TRBD2 (5 bases). Trimming pared 3 bases from V and 3 bases from J, leaving 19 bases between. Per the germline V gene, CDR1 is SGHDN and CDR2 is FVKESK. The length of the CDR3 is 17 residues.

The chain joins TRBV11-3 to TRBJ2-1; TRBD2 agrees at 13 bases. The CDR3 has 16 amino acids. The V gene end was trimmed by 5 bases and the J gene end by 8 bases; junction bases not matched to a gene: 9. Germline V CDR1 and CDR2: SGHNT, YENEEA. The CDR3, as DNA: TGTGCCAGCAGCCAAAGGACTAGCGGGGGACACGATGAGCAGTTCTTC. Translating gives CASSQRTSGGHDEQFF.

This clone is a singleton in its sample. CDR3 DNA: TGTGCCAGCAGTAACCCCTTGCGGGAGAGCGAGCAGTACTTC. Translated, it gives CASSNPLRESEQYF. The V gene is TRBV2, the J gene TRBJ2-7, with TRBD2 matching over 7 bases. The CDR3 runs 14 residues. The V and J ends lost 5 bases and 6 bases, in that order; junction bases with no gene match: 10. CDR1 is SNHLY and CDR2 is FYNNEI in the germline V gene.

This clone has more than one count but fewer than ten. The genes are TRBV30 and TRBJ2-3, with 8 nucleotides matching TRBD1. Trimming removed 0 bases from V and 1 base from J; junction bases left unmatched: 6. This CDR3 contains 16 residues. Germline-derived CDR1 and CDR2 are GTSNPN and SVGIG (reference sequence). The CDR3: CAWSVAPGQGTDTQYF. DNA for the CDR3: TGTGCCTGGAGTGTAGCGCCGGGACAGGGCACAGATACGCAGTATTTT.